This TCR beta chain was profiled in a study of cytomegalovirus exposure and HLA in healthy donors. Study-wide context: The 500 to 750 first-cohort repertoires and the 100 to 150 validation repertoires shared the same platform, a later analysis reported. Whole-study results and caveats: Reported results showed that the classifier diagnosed cytomegalovirus status with high specificity and sensitivity. The study designated 150 or so TCR beta chains cytomegalovirus-associated.

The table came from immunoSEQ multiplex PCR; TCRdb's copy has only in-frame clones and leaves some out. The table lists some 200,000 clones, over 80% of them singletons. V lost 2 bases to trimming and J lost 4 bases; unmatched junction nucleotides: 5. The CDR3 runs 14 residues. The germline gives CDR1 SGHRS, CDR2 YFSETQ. About this clone: Its cognate antigen is unknown. The same CDR3 arises from other DNA sequences in this sample as well.

The sample consisted of PBMCs. This sequence was found in a woman aged 18-29 years in good health and CMV-seronegative. The chain joins TRBV5-1 to TRBJ1-1; 7 bases map to TRBD1. DNA for the CDR3: TGCGCCAGCAGCTTACAGGGGCGCGGCACTGAAGCTTTCTTT. Amino acids: CASSLQGRGTEAFF.